This T cell receptor beta chain stems from a study of blood T cell repertoires in COVID-19. Study information: Collection of acute and convalescent COVID-19 samples took place in the United States, Italy and Spain. PBMCs, B-cell-depleted T cells, or T cells provided the cDNA or gDNA that made up the material.

Germline lookup yields CDR1 SNHLY and CDR2 FYNNEI. This CDR3 region has 18 residues. Trimming removed 8 bases from V and 3 bases from J; junction bases left unmatched: 17. Clones were read by immunoSEQ multiplex PCR, and TCRdb kept only the in-frame ones, dropping some. The sample includes about 120,000 clones, roughly 87% seen only once; the top ten take about a tenth. The origin of this receptor is a man at least 80 years old with acute or convalescent COVID-19. Material: peripheral blood. The chain has TRBV2 and TRBJ2-3, with 10 bases fitting TRBD2. This CDR3 reads CASRLLLSLAGVTDTQYF. As DNA, the CDR3 is TGTGCCAGCCGATTACTCCTTTCTCTAGCGGGAGTGACAGATACGCAGTATTTT.